Here is one TCR beta chain with its context. Its specificity is not known. 80,000 to 100,000 naive or memory CD4+ cells were cultured with CEF peptides for roughly eleven days. The sample belongs to a study of CD4 T cells in relation to SARS-CoV-2 and coronaviruses. Background on the study: Shared crossreactive spike epitopes were mapped to their HLA restriction. General observations from the study: In 55% to 75% of donors, memory CD4+ clonotypes crossrecognized SARS-CoV-2 and at least one common cold coronavirus spike. No crossreactivity against non-spike viral proteins was tested here.

The data were produced by immunoSEQ multiplex PCR, yet TCRdb's version contains in-frame clones alone and is incomplete. Among about 36,000 clones listed, around 77% were seen once. V lost 6 bases and J lost 2, with 11 bases in between. Germline lookup yields CDR1 MNHEY and CDR2 SVGAGI. The CDR3 totals 13 residues. The sample was memory CD4+ T cells from PBMCs, cultured in vitro. This chain connects TRBV6-5 to TRBJ2-7; tentative D call: TRBD2 (5 bases). This sequence was found in an adult with COVID-19. CDR3 coding DNA: TGTGCCAGCAGAACGGGATACCCCTACGAGCAGTACTTC. Translated: CASRTGYPYEQYF.